This is a list of T cell receptor beta chains from one sample in a study of neurological immune-mediated disorders. Each CDR3 protein is one row after TCRdb ran MiXCR on the 5' RACE reads. This table holds about 16,000 distinct CDR3 sequences, approximately 8.8% found once. The specimen was CD8+ T cells from blood. The source is a man over 45 in good health. Both conserved end residues are part of each CDR3. D genes are given only for firm matches. Only part of the rows carry a size: once, few, many, or a class if the clone is expanded.

J gene: TRBJ2-1
D gene: TRBD2
CDR3 length: 13
V gene: TRBV6-4
clone size: many
CDR3 protein: CASSAGTSNEQFF
CDR3 DNA: TGTGCCAGCAGTGCCGGGACTAGCAATGAGCAGTTCTTC

J gene: TRBJ2-3
D gene: -
CDR3 length: 16
V gene: TRBV3-1
clone size: many
CDR3 protein: CASSQTTQALTDTQYF
CDR3 DNA: TGTGCCAGCAGCCAAACCACGCAGGCCTTGACAGATACGCAGTATTTT

J gene: TRBJ1-3
D gene: TRBD1
CDR3 length: 15
V gene: TRBV29-1
clone size: many
CDR3 protein: CSVGGGQGGGNTIYF
CDR3 DNA: TGCAGCGTTGGGGGGGGACAGGGCGGAGGAAACACCATATATTTT

J gene: TRBJ2-1
D gene: TRBD2
CDR3 length: 13
V gene: TRBV7-2
clone size: many
CDR3 protein: CASAQRDPNEQFF
CDR3 DNA: TGTGCCAGCGCGCAGCGGGACCCCAATGAGCAGTTCTTC

J gene: TRBJ2-1
D gene: -
CDR3 length: 16
V gene: TRBV4-3
clone size: medium-sized
CDR3 protein: CASSQDPAGSYNEQFF
CDR3 DNA: TGCGCCAGCAGCCAAGATCCAGCGGGCTCCTACAATGAGCAGTTCTTC

J gene: TRBJ2-7
D gene: -
CDR3 length: 12
V gene: TRBV2
clone size: many
CDR3 protein: CASRLAGNEQYF
CDR3 DNA: TGTGCCAGCAGACTAGCTGGGAACGAGCAGTACTTC

J gene: TRBJ1-1
D gene: -
CDR3 length: 13
V gene: TRBV7-9
clone size: many
CDR3 protein: CASSSDRNTEAFF
CDR3 DNA: TGTGCCAGCAGCTCGGACAGAAACACTGAAGCTTTCTTT

J gene: TRBJ1-5
D gene: TRBD1
CDR3 length: 14
V gene: TRBV5-1
clone size: many
CDR3 protein: CASSDGTGNQPQHF
CDR3 DNA: TGCGCCAGCAGCGACGGGACAGGGAATCAGCCCCAGCATTTT

J gene: TRBJ2-4
D gene: -
CDR3 length: 15
V gene: TRBV4-1
clone size: many
CDR3 protein: CASSQEGQGPDIQYF
CDR3 DNA: TGCGCCAGCAGCCAAGAGGGCCAGGGGCCTGACATTCAGTACTTC

J gene: TRBJ2-7
D gene: -
CDR3 length: 14
V gene: TRBV7-6
clone size: many
CDR3 protein: CASSPRLGLHEQYF
CDR3 DNA: TGTGCCAGCAGCCCAAGACTAGGGCTCCACGAGCAGTACTTC

J gene: TRBJ2-3
D gene: TRBD2
CDR3 length: 16
V gene: TRBV28
clone size: many
CDR3 protein: CASSFLAGGSTDTQYF
CDR3 DNA: TGTGCCAGCAGTTTTCTAGCGGGAGGGAGCACAGATACGCAGTATTTT

J gene: TRBJ2-1
D gene: -
CDR3 length: 22
V gene: TRBV7-2
clone size: -
CDR3 protein: CASSFYICSAETPSGTYNEQFF
CDR3 DNA: -

J gene: TRBJ2-7
D gene: -
CDR3 length: 15
V gene: TRBV28
clone size: many
CDR3 protein: CASSLPQASFHEQYF
CDR3 DNA: TGTGCCAGCAGTTTACCCCAGGCTTCGTTTCACGAGCAGTACTTC

J gene: TRBJ1-4
D gene: -
CDR3 length: 16
V gene: TRBV28
clone size: -
CDR3 protein: CASSLPSRGRDEKLFF
CDR3 DNA: TGTGCCAGCAGTCTACCCAGCAGGGGTCGGGATGAAAAACTGTTTTTT

J gene: TRBJ2-7
D gene: TRBD2
CDR3 length: 15
V gene: TRBV4-1
clone size: many
CDR3 protein: CASSSVGGGDYEQYF
CDR3 DNA: TGCGCCAGCAGCTCAGTTGGCGGGGGGGACTACGAGCAGTACTTC

J gene: TRBJ2-7
D gene: -
CDR3 length: 13
V gene: TRBV7-9
clone size: many
CDR3 protein: CASQGGTSYEQYF
CDR3 DNA: TGTGCCAGCCAAGGCGGTACTTCCTACGAGCAGTACTTC

J gene: TRBJ2-3
D gene: TRBD2
CDR3 length: 17
V gene: TRBV11-2
clone size: many
CDR3 protein: CASSLEVSGRAADTQYF
CDR3 DNA: TGTGCCAGCAGCTTAGAGGTTAGCGGGAGGGCCGCAGATACGCAGTATTTT

J gene: TRBJ2-1
D gene: TRBD2
CDR3 length: 15
V gene: TRBV5-1
clone size: many
CDR3 protein: CASSFGTSGYNEQFF
CDR3 DNA: TGCGCCAGCAGCTTCGGGACTAGCGGTTACAATGAGCAGTTCTTC

J gene: TRBJ2-1
D gene: -
CDR3 length: 15
V gene: TRBV19
clone size: many
CDR3 protein: CASSIGQKGYNEQFF
CDR3 DNA: TGTGCCAGTAGTATAGGCCAAAAGGGATACAATGAGCAGTTCTTC

J gene: TRBJ2-7
D gene: TRBD1
CDR3 length: 13
V gene: TRBV29-1
clone size: many
CDR3 protein: CSVDATGAYEQYF
CDR3 DNA: TGCAGCGTTGACGCGACAGGGGCATACGAGCAGTACTTC

J gene: TRBJ2-2
D gene: -
CDR3 length: 15
V gene: TRBV2
clone size: -
CDR3 protein: CASSVGVAVTGELFF
CDR3 DNA: TGTGCCAGCAGTGTGGGAGTAGCGGTCACCGGGGAGCTGTTTTTT

J gene: TRBJ1-1
D gene: -
CDR3 length: 14
V gene: TRBV6-2/TRBV6-3
clone size: many
CDR3 protein: CASSPPQENTEAFF
CDR3 DNA: TGTGCCAGCAGTCCCCCACAGGAGAACACTGAAGCTTTCTTT

J gene: TRBJ1-6
D gene: -
CDR3 length: 14
V gene: TRBV11-2
clone size: many
CDR3 protein: CASSPRALNSPLHF
CDR3 DNA: TGTGCCAGCAGCCCCAGGGCGCTTAATTCACCCCTCCACTTT

J gene: TRBJ2-3
D gene: TRBD1
CDR3 length: 15
V gene: TRBV6-2/TRBV6-3
clone size: many
CDR3 protein: CASSSGQDPTDTQYF
CDR3 DNA: TGTGCCAGCAGTTCCGGACAGGACCCCACAGATACGCAGTATTTT

J gene: TRBJ1-3
D gene: -
CDR3 length: 13
V gene: TRBV30
clone size: few
CDR3 protein: CAWSELNDDTIYF
CDR3 DNA: TGTGCCTGGAGTGAATTAAATGATGACACCATATATTTT

J gene: TRBJ2-7
D gene: TRBD1
CDR3 length: 13
V gene: TRBV9
clone size: many
CDR3 protein: CASSPGTGGVQYF
CDR3 DNA: TGTGCCAGCAGCCCCGGGACAGGGGGAGTGCAGTACTTC

J gene: TRBJ2-5
D gene: -
CDR3 length: 16
V gene: TRBV15
clone size: many
CDR3 protein: CATSREQGFWGETQYF
CDR3 DNA: TGTGCCACCAGCAGAGAACAGGGTTTTTGGGGGGAGACCCAGTACTTC

J gene: TRBJ2-1
D gene: -
CDR3 length: 14
V gene: TRBV30
clone size: few
CDR3 protein: CAWSVGGPYNEQFF
CDR3 DNA: TGTGCCTGGAGTGTAGGGGGGCCCTACAATGAGCAGTTCTTC